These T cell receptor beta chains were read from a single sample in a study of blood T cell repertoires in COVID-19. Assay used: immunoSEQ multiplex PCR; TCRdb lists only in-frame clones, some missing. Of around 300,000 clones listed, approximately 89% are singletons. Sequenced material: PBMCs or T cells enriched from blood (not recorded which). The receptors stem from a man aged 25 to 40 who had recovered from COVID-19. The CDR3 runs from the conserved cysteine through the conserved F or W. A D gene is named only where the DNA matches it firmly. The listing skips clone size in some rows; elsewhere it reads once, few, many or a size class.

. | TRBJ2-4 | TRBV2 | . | TGTGCCAGCAGTGATGCAGGGGACGTATCCAAAAACATTCAGTACTTC | CASSDAGDVSKNIQYF
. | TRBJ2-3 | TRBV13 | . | TGTGCCAGCAGCTTAGACTACGCGACGCGAGATACGCAGTATTTT | CASSLDYATRDTQYF
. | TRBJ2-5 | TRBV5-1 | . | TGCGCCAGCAGCTTGGGGGCAGACCAAGAGACCCAGTACTTC | CASSLGADQETQYF
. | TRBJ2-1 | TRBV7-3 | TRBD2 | TGTGCCAGCAGCCCCGGGGGCGGGGGGATCTACAATGAGCAGTTCTTC | CASSPGGGGIYNEQFF
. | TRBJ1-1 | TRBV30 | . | TGTGCCTGGAGTGTAGTTCAGGGGTTCCCCATGAACACTGAAGCTTTCTTT | CAWSVVQGFPMNTEAFF
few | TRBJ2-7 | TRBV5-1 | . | TGCGCCAGCAGCTTACCTCCGGGGACGGCGGGGAACGAGCAGTACTTC | CASSLPPGTAGNEQYF
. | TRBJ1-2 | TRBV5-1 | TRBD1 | TGCGCCAGCAGCCCGGACAGGGTTTATGGCTACACCTTC | CASSPDRVYGYTF
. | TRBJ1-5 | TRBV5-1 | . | TGCGCCAGCAGCTTGGAGGCAGGCTATAGCAATCAGCCCCAGCATTTT | CASSLEAGYSNQPQHF
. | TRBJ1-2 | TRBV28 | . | TGTGCCAGCAGCACAGGACAGCTCAGGGGCTACACCTTC | CASSTGQLRGYTF
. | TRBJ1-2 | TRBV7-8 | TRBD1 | TGTGCCAGCAGCCCTAGGGGCGGGACAGGGGGCTATGGCTACACCTTC | CASSPRGGTGGYGYTF
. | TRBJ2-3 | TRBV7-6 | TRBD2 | TGTGCCAGCAGCTTAGGGCAGGGAGGGACAGATACGCAGTATTTT | CASSLGQGGTDTQYF
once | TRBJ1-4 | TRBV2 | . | TGTGCCAGCAGTTCATGGGGGGCAACTAATGAAAAACTGTTTTTT | CASSSWGATNEKLFF
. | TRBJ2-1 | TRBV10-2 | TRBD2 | TGCGCCAGCAGTGAGATGAGCGGGGGAGTTTACAATGAGCAGTTCTTC | CASSEMSGGVYNEQFF
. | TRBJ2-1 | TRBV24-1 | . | TGTGCCACCAGTGGTATGGACTCCTCCCGCAATGAGCAGTTCTTC | CATSGMDSSRNEQFF
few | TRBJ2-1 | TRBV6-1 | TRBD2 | TGTGCCAGCAGTGAAGCTAGCGGGGTCCCGGGGTGGGAGCAGTTCTTC | CASSEASGVPGWEQFF
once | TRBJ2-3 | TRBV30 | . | TGTGCCTGGAGTTGGGGGGGGGCGACAGATACGCAGTATTTT | CAWSWGGATDTQYF
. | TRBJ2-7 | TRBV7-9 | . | TGTGCCAGCAGCTTAGTGGGTCAGGGGTACGAGCAGTACTTC | CASSLVGQGYEQYF
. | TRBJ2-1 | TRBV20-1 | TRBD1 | TGCAGTGCTAGTGCACCGGGACAGGTCTACAATGAGCAGTTCTTC | CSASAPGQVYNEQFF
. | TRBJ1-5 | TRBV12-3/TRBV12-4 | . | TGTGCCAGCAGTTTGGGGGGGCCTCAGCCCCAGCATTTT | CASSLGGPQPQHF
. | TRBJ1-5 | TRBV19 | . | TGTGCCAGTAGCCCGGTCCATAGCAATCAGCCCCAGCATTTT | CASSPVHSNQPQHF
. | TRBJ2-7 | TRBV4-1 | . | TGCGCCAGCAGCCAAGGCGTCTTTTCCGAGCAGTACTTC | CASSQGVFSEQYF
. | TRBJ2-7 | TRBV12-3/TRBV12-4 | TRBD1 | TGTGCCAGCAGTCCAGACAGGGCCTACGAGCAGTACTTC | CASSPDRAYEQYF
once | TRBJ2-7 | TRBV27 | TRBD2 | TGTGCCAGCAGTTCCACTAGCGGTTTAGGCCCCTACGAGCAGTACTTC | CASSSTSGLGPYEQYF
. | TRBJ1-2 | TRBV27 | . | TGTGCCAGCAGTTGGCCAAAGGGGGTTATAGACTATGGCTACACCTTC | CASSWPKGVIDYGYTF
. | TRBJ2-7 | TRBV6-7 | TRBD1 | TGTGCCAGCAGTCTTCGGGACAGACTAAGTTACGAGCAGTACTTC | CASSLRDRLSYEQYF
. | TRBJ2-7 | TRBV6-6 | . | TGTGCCAGCAGTTGGGGGCAGGGCTACGAGCAGTACTTC | CASSWGQGYEQYF
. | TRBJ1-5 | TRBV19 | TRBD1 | TGTGCCAGTAGCTCCATGGCCAGGGGGCATCAGCCCCAGCATTTT | CASSSMARGHQPQHF
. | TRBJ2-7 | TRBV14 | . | TGTGCCAGCAGCTTGGGACACCTGACCGAGCAGTACTTC | CASSLGHLTEQYF
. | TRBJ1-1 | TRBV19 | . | TGTGCCAGTAGTCTTAGTCTGAACACTGAAGCTTTCTTT | CASSLSLNTEAFF
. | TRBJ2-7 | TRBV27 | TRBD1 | TGTGCCAGCAGTTTCGAACAGGGGTACTACGAGCAGTACTTC | CASSFEQGYYEQYF
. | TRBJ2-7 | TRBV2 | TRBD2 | TGTGCCAGCAGTGGAGGGGCGGGGGGCCCTAATTCATACGAGCAGTACTTC | CASSGGAGGPNSYEQYF